These 18 T cell receptor beta chains came from one sample sequenced in a study of cytomegalovirus exposure and HLA in healthy donors (dated by TCRdb to 2016 to 2017). Library creation used the immunoSEQ multiplex PCR assay. A mixture of 60 forward primers for TCR Vbeta segments and 13 reverse primers for TCR Jbeta segments was used in the multiplex PCR. As stored in TCRdb, this immuneACCESS dataset retains in-frame rearrangements with V and J assigned. A fraction of the clones does not appear; measured against another copy, unresolved V genes explain less than half of the discrepancy, and the remainder lacks a known reason. This sample comprises roughly 170,000 clones, around 84% of them detected only once. The top ten constitute around 1.2% of the sample. Source material: PBMCs. The receptors were sampled from a girl aged 2 to 10 in good health and CMV-seropositive.

The chain is built from TRBV28 and TRBJ1-1; 7 nucleotides line up with TRBD1. Germline CDR1 MDHEN, CDR2 SYDVKM. The junction had 17 bases not matched to a gene; V was cut back by 7 bases and J by 6 bases. The CDR3 spans 16 residues. CDR3 region: CASNPPGDRVWSEAFF. The CDR3 DNA is TGTGCCAGCAACCCCCCCGGAGACAGGGTTTGGTCTGAAGCTTTCTTT.

This chain joins TRBV27 and TRBJ1-2; the D is unclear. The CDR3 totals 15 residues. Germline V gives CDR1 MNHEY, CDR2 SMNVEV (reference sequence). Trimming removed 6 bases from V and 5 bases from J, with 19 bases in between. The CDR3 loop is CASSTARSRTYGYTF. As DNA, the CDR3 is TGTGCCAGCAGCACCGCCCGATCAAGGACTTATGGCTACACCTTC.

The table lists this clone with a few counts. The chain recombines TRBV10-3 with TRBJ2-7, with TRBD1 matching 11 bases. Germline V CDR1 and CDR2: ENHRY, SYGVKD. The V gene end was trimmed by 10 bases and the J gene end by 2 bases; junction bases not matched to a gene: 4. This CDR3 is built from 13 residues. The CDR3 DNA is TGTGCCACCATGGGACAGGGGGCCTACGAGCAGTACTTC. Amino acids: CATMGQGAYEQYF.

The chain has TRBV9 and TRBJ1-1; D ambiguous. The CDR3 is 15 residues long. The V gene lost 3 bases and the J gene lost 2 bases, with 14 bases spanning the gap. From germline, CDR1 is SGDLS and CDR2 YYNGEE. The CDR3 DNA sequence: TGTGCCAGCAGCGCCCTAGCCCACACAAACACTGAAGCTTTCTTT. As protein: CASSALAHTNTEAFF. Together with reference TRBV9 and TRBJ1-1, the CDR3 gives the full variable domain: DSGVTQTPKHLITATGQRVTLRCSPRSGDLSVYWYQQSLDQGLQFLIQYYNGEERAKGNILERFSAQQFPDLHSELNLSSLELGDSALYFCASSALAHTNTEAFFGQGTRLTVV.

The chain carries TRBV23-1 and TRBJ1-1, with D perhaps matching TRBD1 (6 bases). TRBV23-1 is classed as an ORF, of uncertain function. CDR3 length: 12 amino acids. The V end lost 8 bases, the J end lost 8 bases, and 15 bases lay between the germline ends. CDR3 nucleotides: TGCGCCAGCCCACCCCGACAGGCAGAAGCTTTCTTT. This gives the protein CASPPRQAEAFF.

This sequence joins TRBV5-1 and TRBJ1-5, with D possibly being TRBD1 (6 bases). This CDR3 is built from 13 residues. Germline CDR1 and CDR2: SGHRS and YFSETQ. Trimming pared 2 bases from V and 5 bases from J, leaving 8 bases between. The CDR3 is CASSLQGHQPQHF. CDR3 nucleotide sequence: TGCGCCAGCAGCTTACAGGGTCATCAGCCCCAGCATTTT.

The V and J genes are TRBV5-1 and TRBJ2-2; TRBD2 matches at 13 bases. In germline, CDR1 is SGHRS, CDR2 YFSETQ. This CDR3 spans 16 amino acids. Trimming removed 5 bases from V and 8 bases from J; junction bases left unmatched: 9. CDR3 DNA sequence: TGCGCCAGCAGTCGGACTAGCGGGAGCGATCCGGGGGAGCTGTTTTTT. Translation: CASSRTSGSDPGELFF.

The J gene is TRBJ2-3, the V gene TRBV6-6, with TRBD1 as a possible D gene (5 bases). The CDR3 has 15 residues. CDR1 is MNHNY, CDR2 SVGAGI, per germline (reference sequence). V was shortened by 2 bases and J by 5 bases, with 14 bases between the two germline ends. The CDR3 DNA is TGTGCCAGCAGTTACAACGCCGATCAGGGAGATACGCAGTATTTT. Its translation is CASSYNADQGDTQYF.

This rearrangement joins TRBV19 to TRBJ2-7, with 11 bases lining up with TRBD2. The germline CDR1 and CDR2 sequences are LNHDA and SQIVND (reference sequence). V gave up 3 bases and J gave up 2 bases; unmatched junction bases: 6. The CDR3 contains 16 residues. This CDR3 reads CASSIPGTSGTYEQYF. In DNA, the CDR3 is TGTGCCAGTAGTATCCCAGGGACTAGCGGAACCTACGAGCAGTACTTC.

CDR3 sequence (DNA): TGTGCCAGTAGTATCCCCGGGACTAGATCCGGGGAGCTGTTTTTT. Translation: CASSIPGTRSGELFF. This chain links TRBV19 with TRBJ2-2; TRBD2 matches 8 bases. The CDR3 contains 15 residues. Germline CDR1 reads LNHDA; CDR2 reads SQIVND (reference sequence). V was pared by 3 bases and J by 6 bases, with 6 bases of the junction left unmatched. Together with reference TRBV19 and TRBJ2-2, the CDR3 gives the full variable domain: DGGITQSPKYLFRKEGQNVTLSCEQNLNHDAMYWYRQDPGQGLRLIYYSQIVNDFQKGDIAEGYSVSREKKESFPLTVTSAQKNPTAFYLCASSIPGTRSGELFFGEGSRLTVL.

The chain combines TRBV19 with TRBJ1-2, with D perhaps TRBD1 (5 bases). Trimming removed 0 bases from V and 2 bases from J, with 7 bases in between. CDR3 length equals 14 residues. Germline V gene sequence: CDR1 LNHDA, CDR2 SQIVND (reference sequence). CDR3 bases: TGTGCCAGTAGTATAGATCCAGGGAACTATGGCTACACCTTC. This codes for CASSIDPGNYGYTF.

V gene TRBV16 combines with J gene TRBJ1-2; D is uncertain. V gave up 5 bases and J gave up 2 bases, with 18 bases separating them. CDR3 length: 16 amino acids. Germline lookup yields CDR1 KGHSY and CDR2 FQNENV. CDR3: CASSSHRGEGNYGYTF. For the CDR3, the DNA is TGTGCCAGCAGCAGCCACCGTGGGGAGGGCAACTATGGCTACACCTTC.

The rearrangement links TRBV2 to TRBJ2-2; 13 bases match TRBD2. This CDR3 spans 16 amino acids. The V gene end was trimmed by 7 bases and the J gene end by 8 bases; junction bases not matched to a gene: 10. Germline V CDR1 and CDR2: SNHLY, FYNNEI. The CDR3 DNA sequence: TGTGCCAGCACCTCAACTAGCGGGAGGGCCGCTGGGGAGCTGTTTTTT. Translating gives CASTSTSGRAAGELFF.

The chain has TRBV28 and TRBJ2-5; 11 bases map to TRBD2. In germline, CDR1 is MDHEN, CDR2 SYDVKM. The CDR3 sequence is 21 residues long. The V and J ends lost 3 bases and 1 base, in that order; junction bases with no gene match: 19. The CDR3 DNA follows: TGTGCCAGCAGTTTTTTTCGGGTTCTGGGAATGCTAGCGGGGGGCCAAGAGACCCAGTACTTC. Its translation: CASSFFRVLGMLAGGQETQYF.

The chain employs TRBV5-4 and TRBJ2-1, with TRBD2 matching 8 bases. The CDR3 runs to 15 residues. Germline V gives CDR1 SGHNT, CDR2 YYREEE (reference sequence). Trimming cost V 0 bases and J 5 bases; bases outside gene matches: 4. The CDR3 here is CASSLAGLVNNEQFF. CDR3 in DNA: TGTGCCAGCAGCTTGGCGGGACTAGTTAACAATGAGCAGTTCTTC.

The table lists this clone with a few counts. This chain uses TRBV25-1 with TRBJ1-3, with TRBD1 as a possible D gene (5 bases). Germline V gene data show CDR1 as MGHDK and CDR2 as SYGVNS. CDR3 size: 15 residues. Between the trimmed V and J ends, which lost 3 bases and 2 bases, there was a span of 11 bases. This CDR3 reads CASSDSRGPGNTIYF. The CDR3 region has the DNA TGTGCCAGCAGTGATAGTAGGGGTCCTGGAAACACCATATATTTT.

This rearrangement joins TRBV4-2 to TRBJ1-1; a weak D match, TRBD1 (6 bases). V was pared by 0 bases and J by 8 bases, with 25 bases between. Per the germline V gene, CDR1 is LGHNA and CDR2 is YNFKEQ. The CDR3 contains 18 residues. The CDR3 region has the DNA TGTGCCAGCAGCCAAGATTGGGCCGGGGGGCCACCTCGCCGAGAAGCTTTCTTT. Translating gives CASSQDWAGGPPRREAFF.

This clone was observed once. The chain combines TRBV2 with TRBJ1-5; D may be TRBD1 (6 bases). The length of the CDR3 is 14 residues. V was pared by 4 bases and J by 4 bases, with 11 bases between. Looked up from germline, CDR1 is SNHLY and CDR2 is FYNNEI. The CDR3 nucleotides read TGTGCCAGCAGTGGCCGGACAGAGAATCAGCCCCAGCATTTT. Amino acid sequence: CASSGRTENQPQHF.